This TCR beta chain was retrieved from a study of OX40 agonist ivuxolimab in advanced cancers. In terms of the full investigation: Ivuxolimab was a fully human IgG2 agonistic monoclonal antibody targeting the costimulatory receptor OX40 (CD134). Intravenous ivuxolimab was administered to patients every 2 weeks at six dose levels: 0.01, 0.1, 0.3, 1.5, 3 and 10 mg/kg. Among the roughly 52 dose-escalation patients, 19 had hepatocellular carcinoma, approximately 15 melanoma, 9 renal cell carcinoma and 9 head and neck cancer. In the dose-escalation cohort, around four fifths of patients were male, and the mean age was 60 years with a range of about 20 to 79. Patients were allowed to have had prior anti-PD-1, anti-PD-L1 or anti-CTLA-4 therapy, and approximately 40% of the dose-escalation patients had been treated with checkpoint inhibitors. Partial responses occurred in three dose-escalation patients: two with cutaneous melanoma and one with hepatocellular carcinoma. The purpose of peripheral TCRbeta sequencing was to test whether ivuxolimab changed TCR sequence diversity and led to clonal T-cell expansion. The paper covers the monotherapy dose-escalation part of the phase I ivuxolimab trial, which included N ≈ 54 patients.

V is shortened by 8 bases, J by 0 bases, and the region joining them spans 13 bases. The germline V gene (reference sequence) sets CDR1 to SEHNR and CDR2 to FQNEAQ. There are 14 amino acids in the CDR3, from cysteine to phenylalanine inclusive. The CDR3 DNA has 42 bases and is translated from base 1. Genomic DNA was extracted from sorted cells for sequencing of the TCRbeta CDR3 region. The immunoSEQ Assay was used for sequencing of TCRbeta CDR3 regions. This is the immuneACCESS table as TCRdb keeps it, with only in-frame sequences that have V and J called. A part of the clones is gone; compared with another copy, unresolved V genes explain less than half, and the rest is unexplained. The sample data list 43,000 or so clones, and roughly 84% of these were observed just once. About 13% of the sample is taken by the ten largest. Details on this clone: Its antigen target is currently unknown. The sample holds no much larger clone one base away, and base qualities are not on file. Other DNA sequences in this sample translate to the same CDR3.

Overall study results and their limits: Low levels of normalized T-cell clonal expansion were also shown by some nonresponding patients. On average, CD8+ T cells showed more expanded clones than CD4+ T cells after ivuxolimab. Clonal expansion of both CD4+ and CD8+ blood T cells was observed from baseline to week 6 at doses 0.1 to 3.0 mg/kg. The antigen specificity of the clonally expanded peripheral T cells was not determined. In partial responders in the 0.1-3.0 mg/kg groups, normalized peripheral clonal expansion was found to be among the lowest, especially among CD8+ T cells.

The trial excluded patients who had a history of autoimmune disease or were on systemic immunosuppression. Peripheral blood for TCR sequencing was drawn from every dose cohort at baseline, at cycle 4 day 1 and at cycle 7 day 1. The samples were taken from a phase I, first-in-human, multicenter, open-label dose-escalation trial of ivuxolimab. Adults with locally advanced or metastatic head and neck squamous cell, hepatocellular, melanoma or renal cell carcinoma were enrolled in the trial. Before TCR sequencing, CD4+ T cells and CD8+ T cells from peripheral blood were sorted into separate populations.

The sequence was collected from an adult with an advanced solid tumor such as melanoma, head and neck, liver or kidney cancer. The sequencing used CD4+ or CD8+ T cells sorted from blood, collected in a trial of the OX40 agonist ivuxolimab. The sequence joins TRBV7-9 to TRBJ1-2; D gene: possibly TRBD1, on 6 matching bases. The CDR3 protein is CASPGQLANYGYTF. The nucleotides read TGTGCCAGCCCTGGACAGTTAGCTAACTATGGCTACACCTTC.